This TCR beta chain was documented in a study of shared clonotypes between healthy human individuals. This CDR3 has 13 amino acids. CDR1 and CDR2 from the germline V gene are SGHTA and FQGNSA. With 1 base removed from V and 4 bases from J, the gap between germline ends came to 6 bases. Sequencing used immunoSEQ multiplex PCR; TCRdb keeps in-frame clones, though not all of them. The sample has under 1,100,000 clones; around 76% are singletons. Recent acute infections and vaccinations were absent in the healthy HIV-negative adult donors. From CD4+ cells came CD45RA+ naive and CD45RA-negative memory subsets.

This clonotype was obtained from a man in his late teens or twenties in good health. The chain combines TRBV7-2 with TRBJ2-3, with D perhaps matching TRBD2 (5 bases). Sequencing was performed on memory CD4+ T cells sorted from blood. Specified subset: CD45RA-negative fraction. The CDR3 DNA reads as TGTGCCAGCAGCTTAGGGACTTCAGATACGCAGTATTTT. Its translation: CASSLGTSDTQYF.